The entry below describes one TCR beta chain. This sample stems from a study of blood T cell repertoires in COVID-19. Authors' analysis steps: Estimation of nucleated cell counts relied on the amplification of reference gene primers. Measured with immunoSEQ multiplex PCR; TCRdb has only the in-frame clones, and not every one. The D gene and trimming were derived from the DNA, and the V and J assignments and clone size from that table. The sample contains approximately 80,000 clones, around 77% of which appear only once. Germline V gives CDR1 SGHTS, CDR2 YDEGEE. J gave up 0 bases and V 3 bases, and 5 bases lay outside the gene matches. The CDR3 has 16 amino acids.

Material for sequencing was peripheral blood. The receptor comes from a human donor in a cohort sampled during active COVID-19. V gene TRBV5-8 combines with J gene TRBJ2-1; TRBD1 agrees at 8 bases. The CDR3 DNA sequence: TGTGCCAGCAGCTCTCTCAGGGGGCTCTCCTACAATGAGCAGTTCTTC. Translating gives CASSSLRGLSYNEQFF. Full variable domain (remainder filled in from reference TRBV5-8 and TRBJ2-1): EAGVTQSPTHLIKTRGQQATLRCSPISGHTSVYWYQQALGLGLQFLLWYDEGEERNRGNFPPRFSGRQFPNYSSELNVNALELEDSALYLCASSSLRGLSYNEQFFGPGTRLTVL.